Listed below are T cell receptor beta chains from one sample, sequenced in a study of blood T cells in healthy people across ages. From the 5' RACE reads, TCRdb called clonotypes with MiXCR, one entry per CDR3 protein. The data contain fewer than 2 million distinct CDR3 sequences, more than 35% of them singletons. Sequenced input: blood. The source of these receptors is a human donor in good health. CDR3s leave out the opening cysteine and the closing phenylalanine or tryptophan. Each record gives: clone size, V gene, CDR3 protein. Expanded clones get a size class; other rows say once, few or many, or leave the size out.

>NA|TRBV6-2/TRBV6-3
ASLSWYQETQY
>once|TRBV7-2
ASSLSLPQRWNTEAF
>NA|TRBV20-1
SARVPDRNTEAF
>NA|TRBV20-1
SAEIAGQGTQY
>NA|TRBV30
AWSVLAGEQY
>NA|TRBV20-1
SAPGDGRAGGYT
>NA|TRBV12-5
ASGFVQGAVWSETQY
>few|TRBV12-3/TRBV12-4
ASTWGTLGYGYT
>NA|TRBV25-1
ASSGQLGQGANEAF
>NA|TRBV29-1
SVEDTVPQNIQY
>few|TRBV7-9
ASSSSGTGGYEQY
>NA|TRBV28
ASSTGQRRTYEQY
>few|TRBV28
ASSPEGQGSFYEQY
>NA|TRBV20-1
SASLRGDTQY
>NA|TRBV11-2
ASSPEGGHGELF
>NA|TRBV20-1
SAVQDYTGELF
>many|TRBV4-1
ASSHRQGAMKTQY
>NA|TRBV6-5
ASSYSPRRENEQF
>NA|TRBV18
ASSPRHRDIQY
>once|TRBV12-3/TRBV12-4
ASSVSTETQY
>few|TRBV7-9
ASSLAASAAQY
>NA|TRBV25-1
ASNDYTPPAYEQY
>NA|TRBV24-1
AASDSFAVNNEQF
>NA|TRBV4-3
ASSQEGSRGYEQY
>NA|TRBV12-3/TRBV12-4
ASSSGRPTYGYT
>NA|TRBV5-1
ASSSDPGQGPYEQY
>NA|TRBV5-1
ASSLGGEVSKSLH
>NA|TRBV7-2
ASSTFKGFYEQY
>NA|TRBV20-1
SARDPGTLNGYT
>many|TRBV6-2/TRBV6-3
ASIFGGEQF
>NA|TRBV20-1
SARDWGSTGLYEQY
>NA|TRBV12-3/TRBV12-4
ASSPRDSGLGETQY
>NA|TRBV27
TSSLVWGGGGTEAF
>NA|TRBV7-2
ASSLPGGWQETQY
>once|TRBV20-1
SAKTQGQTQY
>NA|TRBV6-2/TRBV6-3
ASSYLQGGEAF
>few|TRBV6-1
ASSEIAWRGSQY
>few|TRBV5-5
ASSSVAGSYEQY
>NA|TRBV7-2
ASSLAPKGYRETQY
>once|TRBV5-5
ASSPTGQPSPLH
>few|TRBV20-1
SARYWFELNTEAF
>few|TRBV4-1
ASSQVYPGSGYT
>NA|TRBV7-2
ASSLGLGGTGLSYEQY
>NA|TRBV7-2
ASSLIGNGGYT
>few|TRBV9
ASSVRQTDTQY
>NA|TRBV24-1
ATGGTSVSYNEQF
>NA|TRBV11-1
ASSFLSDGAYEQY
>NA|TRBV5-5
ASSSQPLAKNIQY
>NA|TRBV18
ASSPGSSSGANVLT
>NA|TRBV29-1
SVEDRVDEQF
>NA|TRBV18
AGSPSGTDPGGYT
>NA|TRBV2
ASSEIWGGTVTFYGYT
>NA|TRBV4-2
ASSQDERTPQGETQY
>NA|TRBV20-1
RAARTGAEQY
>NA|TRBV20-1
SARDPLGGYNEQF